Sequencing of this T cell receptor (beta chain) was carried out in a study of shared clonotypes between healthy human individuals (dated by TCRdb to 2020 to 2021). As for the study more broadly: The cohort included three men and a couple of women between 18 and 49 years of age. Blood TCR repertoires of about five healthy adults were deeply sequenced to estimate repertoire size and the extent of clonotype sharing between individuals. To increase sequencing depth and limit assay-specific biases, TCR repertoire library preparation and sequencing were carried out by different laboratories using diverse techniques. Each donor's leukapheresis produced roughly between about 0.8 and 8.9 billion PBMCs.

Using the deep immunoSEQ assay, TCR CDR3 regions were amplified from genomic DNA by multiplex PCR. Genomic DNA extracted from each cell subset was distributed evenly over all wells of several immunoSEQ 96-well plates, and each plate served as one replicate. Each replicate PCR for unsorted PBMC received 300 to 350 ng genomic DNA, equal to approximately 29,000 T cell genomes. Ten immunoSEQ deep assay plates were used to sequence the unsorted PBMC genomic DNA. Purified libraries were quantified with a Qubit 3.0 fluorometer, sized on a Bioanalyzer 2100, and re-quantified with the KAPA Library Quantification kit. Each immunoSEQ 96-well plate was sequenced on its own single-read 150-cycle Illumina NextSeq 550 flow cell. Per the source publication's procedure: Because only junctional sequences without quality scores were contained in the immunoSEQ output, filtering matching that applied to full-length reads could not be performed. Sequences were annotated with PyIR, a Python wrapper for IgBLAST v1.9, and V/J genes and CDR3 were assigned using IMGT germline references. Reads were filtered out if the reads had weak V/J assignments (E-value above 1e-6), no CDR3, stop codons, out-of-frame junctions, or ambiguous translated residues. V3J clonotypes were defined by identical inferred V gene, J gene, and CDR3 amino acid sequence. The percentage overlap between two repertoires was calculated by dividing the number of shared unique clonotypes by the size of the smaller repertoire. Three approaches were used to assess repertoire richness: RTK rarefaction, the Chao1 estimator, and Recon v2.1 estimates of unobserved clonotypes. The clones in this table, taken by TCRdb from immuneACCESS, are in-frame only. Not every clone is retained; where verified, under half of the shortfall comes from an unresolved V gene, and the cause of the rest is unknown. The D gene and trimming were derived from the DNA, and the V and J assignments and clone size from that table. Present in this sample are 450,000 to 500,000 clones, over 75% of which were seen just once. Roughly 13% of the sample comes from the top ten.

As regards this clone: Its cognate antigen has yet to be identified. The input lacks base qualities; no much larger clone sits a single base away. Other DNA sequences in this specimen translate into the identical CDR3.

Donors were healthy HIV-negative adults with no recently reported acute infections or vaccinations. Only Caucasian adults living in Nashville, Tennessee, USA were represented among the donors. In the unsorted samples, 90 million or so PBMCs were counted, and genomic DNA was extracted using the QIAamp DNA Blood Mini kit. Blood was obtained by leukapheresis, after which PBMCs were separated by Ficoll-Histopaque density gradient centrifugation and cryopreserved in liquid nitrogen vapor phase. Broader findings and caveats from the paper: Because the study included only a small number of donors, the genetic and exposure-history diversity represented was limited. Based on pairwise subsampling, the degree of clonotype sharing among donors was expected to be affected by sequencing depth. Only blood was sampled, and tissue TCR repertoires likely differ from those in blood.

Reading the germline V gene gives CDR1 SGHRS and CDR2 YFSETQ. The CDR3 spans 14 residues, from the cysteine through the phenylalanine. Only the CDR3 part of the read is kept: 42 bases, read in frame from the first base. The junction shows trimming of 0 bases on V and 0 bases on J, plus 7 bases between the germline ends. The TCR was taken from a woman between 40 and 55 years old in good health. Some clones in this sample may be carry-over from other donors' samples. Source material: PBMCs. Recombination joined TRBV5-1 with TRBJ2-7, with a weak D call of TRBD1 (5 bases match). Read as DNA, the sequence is TGCGCCAGCAGCTTGGGACAGACCTCCTACGAGCAGTACTTC. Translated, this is CASSLGQTSYEQYF.